This record covers a single T cell receptor beta chain. Per the germline V gene, CDR1 is SEHNR and CDR2 is FQNEAQ (reference sequence). V gave up 0 bases and J gave up 4 bases, with 7 bases separating them. The CDR3 totals 13 residues. The assay was immunoSEQ multiplex PCR, and TCRdb's table has in-frame clones only and misses some. Of 20,000 or so clones listed, 73% are singletons. These data belong to a study of sequential checkpoint blockade in melanoma. For the study at large: First-line arms were nivolumab then ipilimumab, or the reverse, randomized 1:1.

Noted treatment: randomized to nivolumab then ipilimumab (arm A) or the reverse (arm B). The chain links TRBV7-9 to TRBJ2-7; D not resolved. Specimen: CD8+ T cells sorted from blood (inferred from file names), collected from a patient given nivolumab and ipilimumab in sequence. The TCR sequence derives from a human donor with melanoma. CDR3 in amino acids: CASSLAHSYEQYF. The CDR3 nucleotides read TGTGCCAGCAGCTTAGCTCACAGTTACGAGCAGTACTTC.